This TCR beta chain emerged from a study of blood T cell repertoires in COVID-19. Method: immunoSEQ multiplex PCR; TCRdb's copy keeps in-frame clones and lacks some. Here the sample spans around 270,000 clones, approximately 85% being singletons. Trimming shortened V by 4 bases and J by 2 bases, and 14 bases separated the two germline ends. The CDR3 is made up of 15 amino acids. The V gene's germline CDR1 is MGHDK and CDR2 SYGVNS. The sequence was collected from a human donor with COVID-19, enrolled during active disease. The donor label of this sample is uncertain. The V gene is TRBV25-1, the J gene TRBJ1-1; a weak D match, TRBD1 (6 bases). The specimen was peripheral blood. The CDR3 loop reads CASSGSRGLNTEAFF. In DNA form, the CDR3 reads TGTGCCAGCAGTGGATCCAGGGGTTTAAACACTGAAGCTTTCTTT.